The clone carrying this T cell receptor (beta chain) was seen only a few times. Its antigen is undetermined. This CDR3 has 15 residues. V lost 1 base and J 5 bases, leaving 14 bases between the germline ends. The germline CDR1 and CDR2 sequences are SNHLY and FYNNEI. Both 60 Vbeta primers and 13 Jbeta primers went into the PCR. Profiled with immunoSEQ multiplex PCR; TCRdb holds only in-frame clones, not every one. The sample has more than 90,000 clones, 76% seen once. This specimen belongs to a study of cytomegalovirus exposure and HLA in healthy donors. Whole-study findings and limits: Later on, an analysis found that several of the most significant clusters appeared to be linked to common viral pathogens, which included parvovirus B19. Presence/absence comparisons presumed near-even sequencing depth among donors.

The receptor was derived from a man in his forties or fifties in good health and CMV-seronegative. This chain uses TRBV2 with TRBJ1-2; tentative D call: TRBD1 (6 bases). The sample consisted of PBMCs. The CDR3 loop is CASSEVGASKYGYTF. CDR3 coding DNA: TGTGCCAGCAGTGAAGTGGGGGCATCGAAGTATGGCTACACCTTC. The complete variable domain, with remaining parts taken from reference TRBV2 and TRBJ1-2, reads EPEVTQTPSHQVTQMGQEVILRCVPISNHLYFYWYRQILGQKVEFLVSFYNNEISEKSEIFDDQFSVERPDGSNFTLKIRSTKLEDSAMYFCASSEVGASKYGYTFGSGTRLTVV.